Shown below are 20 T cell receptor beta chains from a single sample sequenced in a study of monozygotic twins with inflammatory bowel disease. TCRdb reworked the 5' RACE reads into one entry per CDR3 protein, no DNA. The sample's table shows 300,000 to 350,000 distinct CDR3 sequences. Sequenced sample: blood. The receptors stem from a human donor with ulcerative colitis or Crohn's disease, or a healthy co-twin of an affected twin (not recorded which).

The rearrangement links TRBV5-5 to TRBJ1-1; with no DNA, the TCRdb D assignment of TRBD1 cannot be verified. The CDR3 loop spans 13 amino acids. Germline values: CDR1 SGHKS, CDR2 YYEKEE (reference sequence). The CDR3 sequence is CASQLWGGTEAFF.

Here the CDR3 reads CASSPGQGAPRSGGYTF. The V gene is TRBV18, the J gene TRBJ1-2; TCRdb indicates TRBD1, and absent DNA this call remains unverified. The CDR3 extends over 17 amino acids. Germline loops: CDR1 KGHSH, CDR2 LQKENI.

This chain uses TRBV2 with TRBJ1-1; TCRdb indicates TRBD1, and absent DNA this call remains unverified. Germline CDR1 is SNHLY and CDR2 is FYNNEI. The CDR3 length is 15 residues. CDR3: CASSPIRTGNTEAFF.

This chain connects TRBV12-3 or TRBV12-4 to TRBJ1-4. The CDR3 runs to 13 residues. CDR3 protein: CASRLRDFGELFF.

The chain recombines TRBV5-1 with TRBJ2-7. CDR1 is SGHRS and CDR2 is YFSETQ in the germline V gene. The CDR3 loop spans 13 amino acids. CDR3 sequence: CASSLGYNYEQYF.

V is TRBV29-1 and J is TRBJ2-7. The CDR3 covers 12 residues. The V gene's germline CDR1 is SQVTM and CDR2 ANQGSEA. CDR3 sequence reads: CSVGRPGYEQYF.

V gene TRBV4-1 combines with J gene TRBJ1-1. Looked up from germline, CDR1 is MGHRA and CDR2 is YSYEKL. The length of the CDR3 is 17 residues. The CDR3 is CASSQDGWGTLNTEAFF.

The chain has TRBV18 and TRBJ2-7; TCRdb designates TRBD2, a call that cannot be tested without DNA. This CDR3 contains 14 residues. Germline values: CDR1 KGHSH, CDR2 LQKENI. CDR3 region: CASSPSRLAHEQYF. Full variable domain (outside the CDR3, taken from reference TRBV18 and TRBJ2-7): NAGVMQNPRHLVRRRGQEARLRCSPMKGHSHVYWYRQLPEEGLKFMVYLQKENIIDESGMPKERFSAEFPKEGPSILRIQQVVRGDSAAYFCASSPSRLAHEQYFGPGTRLTVT.

The CDR3 sequence is CASSGDNTDTQYF. This chain uses TRBV5-4 with TRBJ2-3; TCRdb's D gene call, TRBD1, goes unchecked for lack of DNA. Germline CDR1 is SGHNT and CDR2 is YYREEE (reference sequence). CDR3 length: 13 residues.

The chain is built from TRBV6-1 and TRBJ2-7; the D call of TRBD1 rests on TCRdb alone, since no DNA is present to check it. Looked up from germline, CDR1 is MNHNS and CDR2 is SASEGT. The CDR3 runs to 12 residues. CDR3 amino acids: CAGTGDGVEQYF.

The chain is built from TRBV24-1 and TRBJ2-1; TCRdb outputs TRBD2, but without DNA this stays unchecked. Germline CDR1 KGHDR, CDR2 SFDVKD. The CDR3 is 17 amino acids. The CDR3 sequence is CATSDRRGGQMGNEQFF.

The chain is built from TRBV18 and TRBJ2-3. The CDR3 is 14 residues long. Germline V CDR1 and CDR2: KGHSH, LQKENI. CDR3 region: CASSPGWNADTQYF.

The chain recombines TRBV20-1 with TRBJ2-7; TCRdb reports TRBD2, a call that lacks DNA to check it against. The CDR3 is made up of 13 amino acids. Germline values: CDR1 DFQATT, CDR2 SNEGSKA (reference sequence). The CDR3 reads CSATASGTYEQYF.

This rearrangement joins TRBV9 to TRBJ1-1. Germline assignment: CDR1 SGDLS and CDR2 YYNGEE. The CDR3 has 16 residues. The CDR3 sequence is CASSVGSRGGRTEAFF. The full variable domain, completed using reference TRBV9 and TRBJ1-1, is DSGVTQTPKHLITATGQRVTLRCSPRSGDLSVYWYQQSLDQGLQFLIQYYNGEERAKGNILERFSAQQFPDLHSELNLSSLELGDSALYFCASSVGSRGGRTEAFFGQGTRLTVV.

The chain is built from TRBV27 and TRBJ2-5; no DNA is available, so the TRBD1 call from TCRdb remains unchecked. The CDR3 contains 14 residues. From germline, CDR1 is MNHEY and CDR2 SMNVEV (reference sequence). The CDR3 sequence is CASRRTRGSETQYF.

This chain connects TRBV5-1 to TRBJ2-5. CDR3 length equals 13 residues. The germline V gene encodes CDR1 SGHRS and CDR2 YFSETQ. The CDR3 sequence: CASSSRGQETQYF.

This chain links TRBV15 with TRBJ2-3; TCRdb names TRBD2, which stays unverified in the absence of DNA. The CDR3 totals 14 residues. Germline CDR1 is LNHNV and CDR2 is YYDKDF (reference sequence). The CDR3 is CATSRRADTDTQYF.

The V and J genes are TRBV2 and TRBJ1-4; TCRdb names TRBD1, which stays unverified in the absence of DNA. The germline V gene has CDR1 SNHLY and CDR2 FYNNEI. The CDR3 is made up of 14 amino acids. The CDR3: CASRFTGGREKLFF.

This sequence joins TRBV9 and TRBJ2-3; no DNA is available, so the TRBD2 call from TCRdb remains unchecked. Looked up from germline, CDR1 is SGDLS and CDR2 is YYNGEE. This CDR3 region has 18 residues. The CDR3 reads CASSPRNPGTSPTDTQYF.

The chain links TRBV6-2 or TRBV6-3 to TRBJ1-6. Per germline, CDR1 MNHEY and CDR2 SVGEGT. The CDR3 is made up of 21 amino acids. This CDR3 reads CASSPFVGRMASSSYNSPLHF.